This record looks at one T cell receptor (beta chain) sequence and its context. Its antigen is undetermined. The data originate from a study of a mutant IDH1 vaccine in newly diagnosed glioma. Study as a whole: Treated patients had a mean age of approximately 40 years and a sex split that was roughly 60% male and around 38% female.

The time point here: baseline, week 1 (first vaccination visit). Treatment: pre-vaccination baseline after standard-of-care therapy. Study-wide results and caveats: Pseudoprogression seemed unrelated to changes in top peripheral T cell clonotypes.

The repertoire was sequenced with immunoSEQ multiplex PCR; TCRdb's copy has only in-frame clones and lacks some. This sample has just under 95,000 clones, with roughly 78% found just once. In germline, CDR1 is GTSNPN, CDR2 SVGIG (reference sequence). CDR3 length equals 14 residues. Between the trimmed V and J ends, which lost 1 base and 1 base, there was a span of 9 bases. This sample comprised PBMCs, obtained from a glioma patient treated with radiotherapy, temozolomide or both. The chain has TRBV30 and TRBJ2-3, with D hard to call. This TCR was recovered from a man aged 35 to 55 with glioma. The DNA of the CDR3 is TGTGCCTGGAGTGGTGGTGGTGGCACAGATACGCAGTATTTT. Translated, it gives CAWSGGGGTDTQYF.